The next 24 T cell receptor beta chains were all read from a single sample in a study of OX40 agonist ivuxolimab in advanced cancers. The assay was immunoSEQ multiplex PCR, and TCRdb's table has in-frame clones only and misses some. Among about 48,000 clones listed, around 80% were seen once. This specimen consisted of CD4+ or CD8+ T cells sorted from blood, obtained in a trial of the OX40 agonist ivuxolimab. The receptors here all came from an adult with an advanced solid tumor such as melanoma, head and neck, liver or kidney cancer.

This sequence joins TRBV7-6 and TRBJ2-3, with TRBD2 as a possible D gene (6 bases). CDR1 and CDR2 (germline): SGHVS, FNYEAQ. The CDR3 length is 15 residues. V was shortened by 5 bases and J by 1 base, with 13 bases between the two germline ends. The CDR3 DNA follows: TGTGCCAGCAGCAGGTGGGAGGTGGGCACAGATACGCAGTATTTT. Amino acid sequence: CASSRWEVGTDTQYF.

Only a few counts were recorded for this clone. V gene TRBV4-3 combines with J gene TRBJ2-7; D may be TRBD1 (6 bases). The CDR3 extends over 15 amino acids. Germline values: CDR1 LGHNA, CDR2 YSLEER. Trimming stripped 0 bases from V and 0 bases from J, with 9 bases between. The DNA for the CDR3 is TGCGCCAGCAGCCAAGACGACAGGAGCTCCTACGAGCAGTACTTC. It specifies CASSQDDRSSYEQYF.

The chain employs TRBV4-1 and TRBJ1-6, with a tentative D call TRBD1 (5 bases). V lost 4 bases, J lost 9 bases, and 13 bases lay in between. The CDR3 covers 14 residues. Germline V gives CDR1 MGHRA, CDR2 YSYEKL. As DNA, the CDR3 is TGCGCCAGCAGCCCCCGCGACAGCCCTTCACCCCTCCACTTT. It yields the protein CASSPRDSPSPLHF.

The rearrangement links TRBV11-2 to TRBJ2-1; D is possibly TRBD2 (6 bases). The germline gives CDR1 SGHAT, CDR2 FQNNGV. V shed 5 bases and J shed 8 bases, with 19 bases lying between them. The CDR3 runs to 15 residues. The CDR3 is CASSPHTGAGDEQFF. The CDR3 DNA reads as TGTGCCAGCAGCCCCCATACGGGAGCCGGGGATGAGCAGTTCTTC.

This clone has only one observation. V and J are TRBV4-2 and TRBJ2-1, with TRBD2 matching 7 bases. This CDR3 is built from 14 residues. Losses at the gene ends were 5 bases for V and 6 bases for J; bases not matched to a gene: 7. CDR1 LGHNA and CDR2 YNFKEQ come from the germline V gene. This chain's CDR3 is CASSLRGSRNEQFF. CDR3 nucleotide sequence: TGTGCCAGCAGCTTGCGGGGGTCGCGCAATGAGCAGTTCTTC.

Points on this clone: The sample carries other DNA sequences with the same CDR3. The chain has TRBV21-1 and TRBJ2-6. TRBV21-1 constitutes a pseudogene. The CDR3 extends over 14 amino acids. As DNA, the CDR3 is TGTGCCAGCAGCAAAAAACCGGGGGCCAACGTCCTGACTTTC. Protein sequence: CASSKKPGANVLTF.

This clone was counted a single time. This chain uses TRBV4-2 with TRBJ2-4, with a possible D match to TRBD2 (6 bases). Germline loops: CDR1 LGHNA, CDR2 YNFKEQ. The length of the CDR3 is 15 residues. The V end was cut by 3 bases, the J end by 3 bases, with 12 bases between. The chain's CDR3 is CASSQTGTGKNIQYF. For the CDR3, the DNA is TGTGCCAGCAGCCAGACCGGGACTGGCAAAAACATTCAGTACTTC.

J is TRBJ1-2 and V is TRBV30, with 11 nucleotides matching TRBD1. The CDR3 covers 18 residues. The germline gives CDR1 GTSNPN, CDR2 SVGIG (reference sequence). V shed 2 bases, J shed 4 bases, and the junction held 15 bases outside the gene matches. The DNA for the CDR3 is TGTGCCTGGAGTAGGGACCGTGGACAGGGGGCGACTTTCTATGGCTACACCTTC. This codes for CAWSRDRGQGATFYGYTF.

This clone has a handful of counts. The chain joins TRBV9 to TRBJ2-1; perhaps TRBD2 as D (5 bases). In germline, CDR1 is SGDLS, CDR2 YYNGEE. The V end was cut by 4 bases, the J end by 6 bases, with 14 bases between. The CDR3 contains 14 residues. The CDR3 DNA sequence: TGTGCCAGCAGCAAACAAACGGGAAGCAATGAGCAGTTCTTC. This gives the protein CASSKQTGSNEQFF.

The V call is TRBV7-3, the J call TRBJ2-2; D may be TRBD2 (5 bases). CDR3 length equals 14 residues. In germline, CDR1 is SGHTA, CDR2 FQGTGA. The V end was cut by 1 base, the J end by 7 bases, with 10 bases between. This chain's CDR3 is CASSLNSAGGELFF. CDR3 sequence (DNA): TGTGCCAGCAGCTTAAATTCTGCGGGCGGGGAGCTGTTTTTT.

The chain combines TRBV7-8 with TRBJ2-2; D could derive from TRBD1 or TRBD2 (5 bases each). V lost 3 bases and J lost 4, with 15 bases in between. The length of the CDR3 is 16 residues. The germline V gene encodes CDR1 SGHVS and CDR2 FQNEAQ. The CDR3 here is CASSFPGTLGTGELFF. CDR3 nucleotides: TGTGCCAGCAGCTTCCCCGGGACGTTAGGCACCGGGGAGCTGTTTTTT.

The chain joins TRBV5-1 to TRBJ1-6; maybe TRBD1 (5 bases). V lost 2 bases to trimming and J lost 6 bases, with 9 bases between them. CDR3 length equals 14 residues. CDR1 is SGHRS and CDR2 is YFSETQ in the germline V gene. The CDR3 DNA sequence: TGCGCCAGCAGCTTAAGGGGTGGTAATTCACCCCTCCACTTT. Translation: CASSLRGGNSPLHF.

This chain connects TRBV5-1 to TRBJ1-2, with TRBD1 as a possible D gene (5 bases). V lost 1 base and J lost 6, with 10 bases in between. Germline CDR1 reads SGHRS; CDR2 reads YFSETQ. The CDR3 consists of 13 residues. DNA of the CDR3: TGCGCCAGCAGCTTGACAGGTCCCAATGGCTACACCTTC. Encoded protein: CASSLTGPNGYTF.

The V gene is TRBV9, the J gene TRBJ2-5; D call uncertain. CDR1 SGDLS and CDR2 YYNGEE come from the germline V gene. The CDR3 has 15 residues. With 1 base removed from V and 4 bases from J, the gap between germline ends came to 14 bases. The chain's CDR3 is CASSVQDVAGETQYF. In DNA form, the CDR3 reads TGTGCCAGCAGCGTACAGGACGTAGCAGGAGAGACCCAGTACTTC. Looking up the rest from reference TRBV9 and TRBJ2-5 gives the full variable domain: DSGVTQTPKHLITATGQRVTLRCSPRSGDLSVYWYQQSLDQGLQFLIQYYNGEERAKGNILERFSAQQFPDLHSELNLSSLELGDSALYFCASSVQDVAGETQYFGPGTRLLVL.

The sample holds one count of this clone. CDR3 loop: CASSSVSYEQYF. The CDR3 nucleotides read TGTGCCAGCAGTTCAGTCTCCTACGAGCAGTACTTC. This sequence joins TRBV28 and TRBJ2-7; no clear D gene. V lost 4 bases to trimming and J lost 0 bases, with 4 bases between them. Germline V gene lookup returns CDR1 MDHEN and CDR2 SYDVKM. This CDR3 is 12 amino acids long.

This clone was observed once. This sequence joins TRBV6-4 and TRBJ1-1; D call uncertain. Trimming pared 5 bases from V and 0 bases from J, leaving 13 bases between. The CDR3 contains 15 residues. CDR1 is MRHNA and CDR2 is SNTAGT in the germline V gene. The CDR3 bases are TGTGCCAGCAGTAAGGCAGGAGCTATGAACACTGAAGCTTTCTTT. Translation: CASSKAGAMNTEAFF.

This clone has more than one count but fewer than ten. The genes are TRBV4-1 and TRBJ2-3; TRBD2 aligns across 12 bases. This CDR3 spans 19 amino acids. Germline V gene sequence: CDR1 MGHRA, CDR2 YSYEKL. V trimming: 1 base; J trimming: 3 bases; junction bases outside the gene matches: 11. The CDR3 bases are TGCGCCAGCAGCCAAGCCGCTAGCGGGGGGGCTCGGTCAACAGATACGCAGTATTTT. This encodes CASSQAASGGARSTDTQYF.

The chain links TRBV6-6 to TRBJ1-1; no clear D. Germline V gene data show CDR1 as MNHNY and CDR2 as SVGAGI (reference sequence). The CDR3 contains 12 residues. V lost 10 bases to trimming and J lost 1 base, with 10 bases between them. The CDR3 region has the DNA TGTGCCATCAAACAGCCGAACACTGAAGCTTTCTTT. Translated: CAIKQPNTEAFF.

The chain carries TRBV7-8 and TRBJ2-6; D gene ambiguous. From germline, CDR1 is SGHVS and CDR2 FQNEAQ. The CDR3 totals 15 residues. V was trimmed by 1 base and J by 0 bases, leaving 4 bases between them. As DNA, the CDR3 is TGTGCCAGCAGCTTAGAGTTCTCTGGGGCCAACGTCCTGACTTTC. Protein: CASSLEFSGANVLTF. Full variable domain (missing parts from reference TRBV7-8 and TRBJ2-6): GAGVSQSPRYKVAKRGQDVALRCDPISGHVSLFWYQQALGQGPEFLTYFQNEAQLDKSGLPSDRFFAERPEGSVSTLKIQRTQQEDSAVYLCASSLEFSGANVLTFGAGSRLTVL.

The chain is built from TRBV4-3 and TRBJ2-3, with D perhaps TRBD2 (6 bases). V was cut by 0 bases and J by 5 bases, with 9 bases left in between. CDR1 is LGHNA, CDR2 YSLEER, per germline. The CDR3 spans 14 residues. CDR3 sequence: CASSQDGGVDTQYF. Here the CDR3 DNA reads TGCGCCAGCAGCCAAGATGGAGGGGTAGATACGCAGTATTTT.

This clone was seen only once. The chain employs TRBV9 and TRBJ1-1; 7 nucleotides match TRBD1. The trim removed 4 bases at V and 6 bases at J, leaving 6 bases unmatched. Germline V gives CDR1 SGDLS, CDR2 YYNGEE. CDR3 length equals 13 residues. The CDR3 reads CASSPHRGSEAFF. The CDR3 coding sequence is TGTGCCAGCAGCCCGCACAGGGGTTCTGAAGCTTTCTTT.

The V and J genes are TRBV5-4 and TRBJ2-3; 12 bases align to TRBD2. Looked up from germline, CDR1 is SGHNT and CDR2 is YYREEE (reference sequence). This CDR3 has 16 amino acids. The V gene end was trimmed by 1 base and the J gene end by 9 bases; junction bases not matched to a gene: 9. The CDR3 bases are TGTGCCAGCAGCTTGTTGGCTAGCGGGGGGGCCGGGACGCAGTATTTT. Translating gives CASSLLASGGAGTQYF.

The V gene is TRBV25-1, the J gene TRBJ1-4; 7 bases are a match to TRBD1. Germline lookup yields CDR1 MGHDK and CDR2 SYGVNS. The CDR3 contains 18 residues. Unmatched junction bases numbered 11, after V lost 1 base and J lost 3 bases. CDR3 sequence (DNA): TGTGCCAGCAGTGAATGGAGGGGGACAGCAGACTCTAATGAAAAACTGTTTTTT. Translation: CASSEWRGTADSNEKLFF.

The chain joins TRBV6-1 to TRBJ2-6; D is ambiguous. This CDR3 has 14 residues. V was pared by 8 bases and J by 0 bases, with 8 bases between. CDR1 and CDR2 (germline): MNHNS, SASEGT. In DNA, the CDR3 is TGTGCCAGCCGACTCGTCTCTGGGGCCAACGTCCTGACTTTC. Residues: CASRLVSGANVLTF.